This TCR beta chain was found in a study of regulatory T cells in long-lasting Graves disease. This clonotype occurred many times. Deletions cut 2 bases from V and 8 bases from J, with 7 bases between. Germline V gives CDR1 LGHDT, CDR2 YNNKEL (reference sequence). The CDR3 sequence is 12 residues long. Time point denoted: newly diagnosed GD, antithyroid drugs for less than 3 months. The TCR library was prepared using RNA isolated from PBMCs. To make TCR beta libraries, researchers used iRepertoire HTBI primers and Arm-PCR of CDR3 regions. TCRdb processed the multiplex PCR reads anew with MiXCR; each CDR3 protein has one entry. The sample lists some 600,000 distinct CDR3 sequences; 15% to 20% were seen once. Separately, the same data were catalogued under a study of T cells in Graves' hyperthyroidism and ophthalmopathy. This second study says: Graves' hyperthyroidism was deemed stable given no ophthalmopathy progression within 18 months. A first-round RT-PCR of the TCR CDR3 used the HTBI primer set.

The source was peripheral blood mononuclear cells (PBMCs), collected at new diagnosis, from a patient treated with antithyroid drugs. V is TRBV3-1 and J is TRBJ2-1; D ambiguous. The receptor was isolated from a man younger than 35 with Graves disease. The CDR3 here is CASSQTRYEQFF. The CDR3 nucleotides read TGTGCCAGCAGCCAAACACGGTATGAGCAGTTCTTC.